Detailed here is one TCR beta chain. Its antigen is not identified. These data belong to a study of CD8 T cells in Susac syndrome. The germline CDR1 and CDR2 sequences are SGHAT and FQNNGV. J gave up 10 bases and V 5 bases, and 9 bases lay outside the gene matches. The CDR3 is 15 amino acids. RNA amounts of about 0.5 to 1 ug underwent reverse transcription with random hexamers. Across 54 Vbeta and 13 Jbeta, immunoSEQ multiplex PCR amplified TCR beta CDR3. TCRdb processed the immunoSEQ multiplex PCR reads anew with MiXCR; each CDR3 protein has one entry. The sample yields 300,000 or so distinct CDR3 sequences, just over 90% seen once. The multiple sclerosis controls were treatment-naive patients, and their relapsing-remitting disease was stable or active. Negative isolation was used for CD8+ and CD4+ T cells and FACS enrichment for TEMRA cells. General study findings and limits: The study's TCR sequencing and HLA analysis covered a relatively small number of individuals, and the study acknowledged this.

The material sequenced was CD4+ T cells from PBMCs. This chain connects TRBV11-2 to TRBJ2-1; 12 bases map to TRBD2. This clonotype was sampled from a human donor with multiple sclerosis. CDR3 DNA sequence: TGTGCCAGCAGCCCGCTACTAGCGGGAGGTGTCGAGCAGTTCTTC. Its protein is CASSPLLAGGVEQFF.